This T cell receptor (beta chain) appears in the sequencing data of a study of T-cell reconstitution after alpha-beta-depleted transplantation in children. This clonotype came up many times. The CDR3 extends over 17 amino acids. Germline CDR1 and CDR2: SGHRS and YFSETQ. The V end lost 2 bases, the J end lost 0 bases, and 14 bases lay between the germline ends. Researchers prepared the TCRbeta library using unique molecular identifiers, the study reports. TCRdb redid the calling of the PCR reads with MiXCR, one entry per CDR3 protein. The sample lists around 71,000 distinct CDR3 sequences, 6% to 8.5% occurring once.

This specimen consisted of PBMCs from the stem cell graft donor, obtained from the stem cell graft. The chain uses TRBV5-1 and TRBJ2-2, with D maybe TRBD1 (5 bases). This sequence was found in a human donor who donated a stem cell graft to a child with acute lymphoblastic leukemia. The CDR3 here is CASSFGRVNSNTGELFF. The CDR3 DNA sequence: TGCGCCAGCAGCTTCGGCAGGGTGAATTCGAACACCGGGGAGCTGTTTTTT.